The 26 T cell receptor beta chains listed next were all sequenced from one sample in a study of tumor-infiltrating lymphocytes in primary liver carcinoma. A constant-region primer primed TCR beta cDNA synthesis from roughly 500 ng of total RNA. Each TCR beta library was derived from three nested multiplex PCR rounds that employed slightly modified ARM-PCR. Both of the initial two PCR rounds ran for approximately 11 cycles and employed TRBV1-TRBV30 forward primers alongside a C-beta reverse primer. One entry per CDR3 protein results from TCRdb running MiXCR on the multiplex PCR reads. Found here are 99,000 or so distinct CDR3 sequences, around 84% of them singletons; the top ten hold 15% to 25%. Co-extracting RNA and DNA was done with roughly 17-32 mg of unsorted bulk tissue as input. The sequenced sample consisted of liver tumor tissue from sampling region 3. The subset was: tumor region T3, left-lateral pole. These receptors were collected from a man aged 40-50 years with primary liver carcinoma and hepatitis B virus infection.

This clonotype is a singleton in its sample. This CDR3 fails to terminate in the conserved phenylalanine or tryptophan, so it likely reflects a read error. The CDR3 loop is CSVEYLRRSYGYTY. The DNA for the CDR3 is TGCAGCGTTGAATATCTTCGAAGAAGCTATGGCTACACCTAC. V usage is TRBV29-1 and J usage is TRBJ1-2; the D is unclear. The germline V and J ends were trimmed by 2 bases and 4 bases, with 14 bases remaining between them. The germline CDR1 and CDR2 sequences are SQVTM and ANQGSEA. The CDR3 runs 14 residues.

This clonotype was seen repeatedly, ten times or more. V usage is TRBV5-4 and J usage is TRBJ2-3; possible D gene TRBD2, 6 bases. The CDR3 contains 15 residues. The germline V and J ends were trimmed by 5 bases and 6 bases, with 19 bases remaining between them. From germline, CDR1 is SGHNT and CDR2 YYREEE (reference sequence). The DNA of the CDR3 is TGTGCCAGCAGGGTAGTGGGACTTCGCGGTGATACGCAGTATTTT. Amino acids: CASRVVGLRGDTQYF.

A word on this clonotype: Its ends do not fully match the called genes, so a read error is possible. The DNA of the CDR3 is TGTGCCAGTAGCATAGACCCGCCGACTAGCGGGAGGGCCTTCTACAATGAGCAGCTCTTC. Translated: CASSIDPPTSGRAFYNEQLF. J is TRBJ2-1 and V is TRBV19, with 14 bases matching TRBD2. Germline loops: CDR1 LNHDA, CDR2 SQIVND (reference sequence). The CDR3 totals 20 residues.

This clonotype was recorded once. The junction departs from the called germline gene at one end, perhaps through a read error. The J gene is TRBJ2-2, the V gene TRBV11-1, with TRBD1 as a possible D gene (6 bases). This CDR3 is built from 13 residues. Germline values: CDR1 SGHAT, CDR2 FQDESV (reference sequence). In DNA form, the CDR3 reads TGTGCCAGCAGGTTTTGGGACACCGGGGAGCTGATTTTC. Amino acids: CASRFWDTGELIF.

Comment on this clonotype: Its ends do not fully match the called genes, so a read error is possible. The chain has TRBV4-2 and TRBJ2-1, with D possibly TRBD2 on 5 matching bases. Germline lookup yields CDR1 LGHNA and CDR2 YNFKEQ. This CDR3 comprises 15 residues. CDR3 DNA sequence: TGTACCAGCGGCCAAGATTTGACTACCGGCGGTGAGCAGTTCTTC. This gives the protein CTSGQDLTTGGEQFF.

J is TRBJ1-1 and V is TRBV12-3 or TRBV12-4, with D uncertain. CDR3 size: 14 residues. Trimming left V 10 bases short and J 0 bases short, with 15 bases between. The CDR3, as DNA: TGTGCCAATAGTTTAAGACATTTGAACACTGAAGCTTTCTTT. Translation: CANSLRHLNTEAFF.

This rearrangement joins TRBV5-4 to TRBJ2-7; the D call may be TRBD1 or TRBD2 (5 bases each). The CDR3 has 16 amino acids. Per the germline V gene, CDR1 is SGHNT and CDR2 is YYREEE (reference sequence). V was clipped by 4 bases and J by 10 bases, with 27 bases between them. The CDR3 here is CASSKTNGGRGADQYF. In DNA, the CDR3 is TGTGCCAGCAGCAAGACTAACGGAGGTCGAGGGGCCGACCAGTACTTC.

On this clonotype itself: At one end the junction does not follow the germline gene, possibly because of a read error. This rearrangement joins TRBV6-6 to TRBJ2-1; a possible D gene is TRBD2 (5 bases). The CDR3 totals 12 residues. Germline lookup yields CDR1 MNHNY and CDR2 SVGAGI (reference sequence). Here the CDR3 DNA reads TGTGCCAGCATTTACGGAGGTTATGAACAGTTCTTC. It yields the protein CASIYGGYEQFF.

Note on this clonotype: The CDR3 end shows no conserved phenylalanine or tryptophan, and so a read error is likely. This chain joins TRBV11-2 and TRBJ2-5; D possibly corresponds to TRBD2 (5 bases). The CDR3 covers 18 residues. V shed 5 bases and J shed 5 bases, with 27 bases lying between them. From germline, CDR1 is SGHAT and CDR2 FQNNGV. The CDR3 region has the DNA TGTGCCAGCAGCCCTAGCTCAATCCACGGTACTGGGCGGGAGACCCAGTACTAT. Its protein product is CASSPSSIHGTGRETQYY.

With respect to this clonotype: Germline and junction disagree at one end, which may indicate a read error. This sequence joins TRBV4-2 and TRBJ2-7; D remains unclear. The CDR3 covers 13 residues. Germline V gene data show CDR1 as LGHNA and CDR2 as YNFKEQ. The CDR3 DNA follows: TGTGCCAGCAGCCAAGGAATTATCTCCGAGCAGTGCTTC. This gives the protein CASSQGIISEQCF.

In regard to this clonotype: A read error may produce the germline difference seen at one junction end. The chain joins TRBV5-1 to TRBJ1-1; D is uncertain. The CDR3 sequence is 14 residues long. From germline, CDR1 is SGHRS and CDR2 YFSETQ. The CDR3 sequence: CASSLGGMNTEALF. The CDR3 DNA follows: TGCGCCAGCAGCCTGGGCGGCATGAACACTGAAGCTCTCTTT.

The CDR3 bases are TGTGCCAGCAGTGAACGGGGAGCTGGCACTGAAGCTTTCTTT. Protein sequence: CASSERGAGTEAFF. The chain has TRBV6-2 or TRBV6-3 and TRBJ1-1; D gene unclear. Germline V gives CDR1 MNHEY, CDR2 SVGEGT. The CDR3 loop spans 14 amino acids. Trimming removed 5 bases from V and 4 bases from J, with 14 bases in between.

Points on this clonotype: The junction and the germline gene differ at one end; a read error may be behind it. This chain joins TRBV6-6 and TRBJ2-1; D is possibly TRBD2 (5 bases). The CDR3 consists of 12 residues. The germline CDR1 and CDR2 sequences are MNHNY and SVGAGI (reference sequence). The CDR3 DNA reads TGTGCCAGCAGTTGCGGAGGTTATGAGCAGTTTTTC. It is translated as CASSCGGYEQFF.

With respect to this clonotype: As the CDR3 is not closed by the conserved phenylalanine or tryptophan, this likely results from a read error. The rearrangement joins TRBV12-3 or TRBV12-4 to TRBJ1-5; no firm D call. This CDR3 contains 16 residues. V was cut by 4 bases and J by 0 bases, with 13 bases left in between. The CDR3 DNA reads TGTGCCAGCAGTTCTCCGGGATACGTTAGCAATCAGCCCCAGCATATT. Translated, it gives CASSSPGYVSNQPQHI.

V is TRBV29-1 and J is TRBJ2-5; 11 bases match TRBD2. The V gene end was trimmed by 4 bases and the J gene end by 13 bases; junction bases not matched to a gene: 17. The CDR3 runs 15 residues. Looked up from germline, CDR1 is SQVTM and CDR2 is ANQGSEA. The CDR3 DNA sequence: TGCAGCGTTGGTGGGACTAGCGGCAATAGGGAGACTCCGTACTTC. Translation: CSVGGTSGNRETPYF.

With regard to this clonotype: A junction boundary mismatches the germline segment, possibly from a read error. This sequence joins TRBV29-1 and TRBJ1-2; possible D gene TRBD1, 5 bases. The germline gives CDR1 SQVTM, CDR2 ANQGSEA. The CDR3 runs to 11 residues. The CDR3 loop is CSVRGLHGYTF. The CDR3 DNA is TGCAGCGTTAGGGGCCTCCATGGTTACACCTTC.

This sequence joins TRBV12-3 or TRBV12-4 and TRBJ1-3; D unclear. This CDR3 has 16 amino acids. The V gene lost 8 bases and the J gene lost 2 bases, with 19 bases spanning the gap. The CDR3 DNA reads TGTGCCAGCCAGCTCGGAACAGAAGAAACTGGAAACACCATATATTTT. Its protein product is CASQLGTEETGNTIYF.

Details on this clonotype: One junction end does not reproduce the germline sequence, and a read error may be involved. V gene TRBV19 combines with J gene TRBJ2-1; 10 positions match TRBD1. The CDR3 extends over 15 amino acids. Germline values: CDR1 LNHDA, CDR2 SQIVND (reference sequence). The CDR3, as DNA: TGTGCCAGTGCCGACGACCGGACAGGGGGAAATGATCAGTTTTTC. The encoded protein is CASADDRTGGNDQFF.

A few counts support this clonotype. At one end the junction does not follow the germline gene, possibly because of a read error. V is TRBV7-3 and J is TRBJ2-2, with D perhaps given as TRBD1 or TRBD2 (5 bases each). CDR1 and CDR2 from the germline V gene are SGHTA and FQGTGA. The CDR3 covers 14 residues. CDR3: CASSPGTFTGELFF. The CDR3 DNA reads TGTGCCAGCAGCCCCGGGACCTTCACCGGGGAGTTGTTTTTT.

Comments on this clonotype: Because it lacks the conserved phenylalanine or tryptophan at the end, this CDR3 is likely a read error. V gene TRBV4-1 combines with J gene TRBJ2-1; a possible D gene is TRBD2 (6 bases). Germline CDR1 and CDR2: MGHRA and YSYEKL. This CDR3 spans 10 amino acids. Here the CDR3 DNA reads TGCACCAGCAGCGCGGGACAGCAGTTCATC. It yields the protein CTSSAGQQFI.

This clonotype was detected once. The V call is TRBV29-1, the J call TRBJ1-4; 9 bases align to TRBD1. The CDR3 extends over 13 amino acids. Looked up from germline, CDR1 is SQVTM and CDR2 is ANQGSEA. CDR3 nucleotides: TGCGGCCTCACCGGGACAGGGAATGAAAAACTGTTTTTT. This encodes CGLTGTGNEKLFF.

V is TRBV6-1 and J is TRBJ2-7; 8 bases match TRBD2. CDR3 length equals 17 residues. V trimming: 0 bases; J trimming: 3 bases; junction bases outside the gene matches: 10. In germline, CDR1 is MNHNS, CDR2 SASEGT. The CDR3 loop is CASSEAWGKLAVYEQYF. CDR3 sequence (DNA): TGTGCCAGCAGTGAAGCGTGGGGGAAACTAGCGGTCTACGAGCAGTACTTC.

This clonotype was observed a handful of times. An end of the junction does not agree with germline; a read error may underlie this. DNA of the CDR3: TGTGCCAGCAGTTTAGTAGGGGTAACAGGGTGCAATCAGGCCCAGCATTTT. Its translation is CASSLVGVTGCNQAQHF. The gene calls are TRBV11-2 and TRBJ1-5; D possibly corresponds to TRBD1 (6 bases). This CDR3 has 17 amino acids. CDR1 and CDR2 from the germline V gene are SGHAT and FQNNGV.

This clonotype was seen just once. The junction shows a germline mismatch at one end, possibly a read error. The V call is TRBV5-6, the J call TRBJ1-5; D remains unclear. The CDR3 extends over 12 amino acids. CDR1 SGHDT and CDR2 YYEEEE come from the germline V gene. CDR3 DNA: TGTGTCAGCAGCTTGGTGGATCAGCCCCAATATTTT. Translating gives CVSSLVDQPQYF.

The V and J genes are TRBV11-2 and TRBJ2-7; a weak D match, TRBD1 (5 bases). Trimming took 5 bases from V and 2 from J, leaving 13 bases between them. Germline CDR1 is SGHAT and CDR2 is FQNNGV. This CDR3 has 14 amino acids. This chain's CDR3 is CASSPNRSPYEQYF. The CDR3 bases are TGTGCCAGCAGCCCTAACAGGAGCCCCTACGAGCAGTACTTC.

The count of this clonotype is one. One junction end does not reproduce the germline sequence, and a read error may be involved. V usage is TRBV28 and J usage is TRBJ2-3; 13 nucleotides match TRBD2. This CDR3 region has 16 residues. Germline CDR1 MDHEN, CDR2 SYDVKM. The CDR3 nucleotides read TGTGCCAGCAGTCCTGGACTAGCGGGAGAGGTAGATACACAGTGTTTT. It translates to CASSPGLAGEVDTQCF.